A selection of T cell receptor beta chains follows, all from one sample in a study of post-analysis software for immune sequencing data. TCRdb processed the PCR reads anew with MiXCR; each CDR3 protein has one entry. The table includes 180,000 or so distinct CDR3 sequences, 29% detected once. Sequencing was performed on blood. These receptors all stem from a girl aged 2-17 years with multiple sclerosis. Both conserved end residues are part of each CDR3. The D gene is left open where the match is weak. Clone sizes are given selectively: once, few, many, or a class where the clone is expanded.

V: TRBV30; J: TRBJ2-7; size: few; D: .; DNA: TGTGCCTGGAGTGTAGGGGATACCTACGAGCAGTACTTC; CDR3: CAWSVGDTYEQYF
V: TRBV7-8; J: TRBJ2-1; size: many; D: .; DNA: TGTGCCAGCAGCTTCCGAACAAATGAGCAGTTCTTC; CDR3: CASSFRTNEQFF
V: TRBV20-1; J: TRBJ1-2; size: few; D: .; DNA: TGCAGTGCGAAGTTTTCTAACTATGGCTACACCTTC; CDR3: CSAKFSNYGYTF
V: TRBV6-4; J: TRBJ2-1; size: .; D: TRBD2; DNA: TGTGCCAGCAGTGACGGTAGCTGGGACTATATCAATGAGCAGTTCTTC; CDR3: CASSDGSWDYINEQFF
V: TRBV5-1; J: TRBJ1-2; size: few; D: TRBD1; DNA: TGCGCCAGCAGTGAACCGGGACAGGGGGCGGCTGGCTACACCTTC; CDR3: CASSEPGQGAAGYTF
V: TRBV11-2; J: TRBJ2-3; size: many; D: .; DNA: TGTGCCAGCAGCTCCAGGGGTGTCGCAGATACGCAGTATTTT; CDR3: CASSSRGVADTQYF
V: TRBV5-1; J: TRBJ1-1; size: .; D: .; DNA: TGCGCCAGCAGCTTGGGAGGGGTTGGGGAAGCTTTCTTT; CDR3: CASSLGGVGEAFF
V: TRBV28; J: TRBJ1-2; size: .; D: TRBD1; DNA: TGTGCCAGCCAATCGGGACAGGCCTATGGCTACACCTTC; CDR3: CASQSGQAYGYTF
V: TRBV7-9; J: TRBJ1-4; size: .; D: .; DNA: TGTGCCAGCAGCTCCGGGGGAGGAAAACTGTTTTTT; CDR3: CASSSGGGKLFF
V: TRBV20-1; J: TRBJ2-7; size: many; D: .; DNA: TGCAGTGCACTCCGAGGAGGGCCGCTTGACGAGCAGTACTTC; CDR3: CSALRGGPLDEQYF
V: TRBV5-1; J: TRBJ2-2; size: .; D: .; DNA: TGCGCCAGCAGAGGGGGGATTGGCACCGGGGAGCTGTTTTTT; CDR3: CASRGGIGTGELFF
V: TRBV28; J: TRBJ2-3; size: .; D: .; DNA: TGTGCCAGCAGTTTACAGGTGGGAGGTAATGCGGATACGCAGTATTTT; CDR3: CASSLQVGGNADTQYF
V: TRBV27; J: TRBJ2-7; size: many; D: .; DNA: TGTGCCAGCAGTTGGGAGGCTGGGGGTACCTACGAGCAGTACTTC; CDR3: CASSWEAGGTYEQYF
V: TRBV15; J: TRBJ2-5; size: many; D: .; DNA: TGTGCCACCAGCAGGACTCCTCAAGAGACCCAGTACTTC; CDR3: CATSRTPQETQYF
V: TRBV7-9; J: TRBJ2-7; size: many; D: TRBD2; DNA: TGTGCCAGCAGCTTAACTAGCGGAACCTACGAGCAGTACTTC; CDR3: CASSLTSGTYEQYF
V: TRBV28; J: TRBJ1-2; size: .; D: .; DNA: TGTGCCAGCAGCCACGGGGCCCTTTGGAGGGCTGGCTACACCTTC; CDR3: CASSHGALWRAGYTF
V: TRBV6-5; J: TRBJ2-7; size: many; D: .; DNA: TGTGCCAGCAGTTCCCTCGACAGTGCGGGTCCCTACGAGCAGTACTTC; CDR3: CASSSLDSAGPYEQYF
V: TRBV5-1; J: TRBJ1-4; size: few; D: .; DNA: TGCGCCAGCAGCCCGGGCGTTGGCAACGCTAATGAAAAACTGTTTTTT; CDR3: CASSPGVGNANEKLFF
V: TRBV5-1; J: TRBJ2-3; size: .; D: .; DNA: TGCGCCGGCAGCTTGGCCCAAGATACGCAGTATTTT; CDR3: CAGSLAQDTQYF
V: TRBV20-1; J: TRBJ2-7; size: many; D: .; DNA: TGCAGTGCTAGCGTCTCCGGGGCCCCCCGAGGAGAGCAGTACTTC; CDR3: CSASVSGAPRGEQYF
V: TRBV5-1; J: TRBJ2-3; size: few; D: .; DNA: TGCGCCAGCAGCTCGGACGTAGATACGCAGTATTTT; CDR3: CASSSDVDTQYF
V: TRBV28; J: TRBJ2-2; size: .; D: TRBD2; DNA: TGTGCCAGCAGTTTCACGGGAGGGTTAAACGGGGAGCTGTTTTTT; CDR3: CASSFTGGLNGELFF
V: TRBV28; J: TRBJ2-1; size: .; D: .; DNA: TGTGCCAGCAGTGGTACGGAGGAACTCACTCTCGATGAGCAGTTCTTC; CDR3: CASSGTEELTLDEQFF
V: TRBV6-5; J: TRBJ2-6; size: few; D: .; DNA: TGTGCCAGCAGTTACTTCAAAGTGTCGAGGCCGCGCTCTGGGGCCAACGTCCTGACTTTC; CDR3: CASSYFKVSRPRSGANVLTF
V: TRBV29-1; J: TRBJ1-5; size: many; D: .; DNA: TGCAGCCCTGGGAGGCCAAGCGAATCCTATCAGCCCCAGCATTTT; CDR3: CSPGRPSESYQPQHF
V: TRBV12-3/TRBV12-4; J: TRBJ1-2; size: few; D: .; DNA: TGTGCCAGCAGTCGGGGGCGGGGCGATGGCTACACCTTC; CDR3: CASSRGRGDGYTF
V: TRBV15; J: TRBJ2-1; size: many; D: TRBD2; DNA: TGTGCCACCAGCAGAGGGGTGGGTAGCGGGATGTCCCTCAATGAGCAGTTCTTC; CDR3: CATSRGVGSGMSLNEQFF
V: TRBV2; J: TRBJ1-2; size: .; D: TRBD1; DNA: TGTGCCAGCATAGAGACAGGGGTCGATGGCTACACCTTC; CDR3: CASIETGVDGYTF
V: TRBV5-1; J: TRBJ2-1; size: .; D: TRBD2; DNA: TGCGCCAGCAGCTTGGGAATTTCGGGGGGTAATGAGCAGTTCTTC; CDR3: CASSLGISGGNEQFF
V: TRBV5-1; J: TRBJ2-3; size: .; D: TRBD2; DNA: TGCGCCAGCAGCTTGGGGCTAGCGGGACCTTCAGATACGCAGTATTTT; CDR3: CASSLGLAGPSDTQYF
V: TRBV12-3/TRBV12-4; J: TRBJ2-3; size: .; D: TRBD2; DNA: TGTGCCAGCAGTCCAGTGGGGGGGGCAGATACGCAGTATTTT; CDR3: CASSPVGGADTQYF
V: TRBV29-1; J: TRBJ2-6; size: many; D: .; DNA: TGCAGCGTTCAAAACCGGTCTGGGGCCAACGTCCTGACTTTC; CDR3: CSVQNRSGANVLTF
V: TRBV25-1; J: TRBJ1-6; size: .; D: .; DNA: TGTGCCAGCAGTGACTGTTTACCCCTCCACTTT; CDR3: CASSDCLPLHF
V: TRBV15; J: TRBJ2-7; size: many; D: .; DNA: TGTGCCACCAGTGCCCAATACAGCTCCTACGAGCAGTACTTC; CDR3: CATSAQYSSYEQYF
V: TRBV15; J: TRBJ1-6; size: .; D: .; DNA: TGTGCCACCAGCGGGCAGTATAATTCACCCCTCCACTTT; CDR3: CATSGQYNSPLHF
V: TRBV5-1; J: TRBJ2-5; size: many; D: TRBD1; DNA: TGCGCCAGCAGCTTGAGGACAGGAGAGACCCAGTACTTC; CDR3: CASSLRTGETQYF
V: TRBV5-1; J: TRBJ2-1; size: .; D: .; DNA: TGCGCCAGCAGCTGGGTGCCCTCCTGGGGGGAGCAGTTCTTC; CDR3: CASSWVPSWGEQFF
V: TRBV6-6; J: TRBJ2-5; size: once; D: TRBD2; DNA: TGTGCCCGCAAACTAGCGGGGGGGCTTCTGGAGACCCAGTACTTC; CDR3: CARKLAGGLLETQYF
V: TRBV20-1; J: TRBJ1-5; size: few; D: TRBD1; DNA: TGCAGTGCTAGGACTCCGGGACAGGGAGGACAGCCCCAGCATTTT; CDR3: CSARTPGQGGQPQHF
V: TRBV5-4; J: TRBJ2-5; size: many; D: .; DNA: TGTGCCAGCAGCTTAGGGGGGGTGCGCGAGACCCAGTACTTC; CDR3: CASSLGGVRETQYF
V: TRBV18; J: TRBJ1-5; size: .; D: .; DNA: TGTGCCAGCTCACCAAAGGGGGGCGGCAATCAGCCCCAGCATTTT; CDR3: CASSPKGGGNQPQHF
V: TRBV6-5; J: TRBJ1-2; size: many; D: .; DNA: TGTGCCAGCAGCCCCATAAGACAGTATCTTTATGGCTACACCTTC; CDR3: CASSPIRQYLYGYTF
V: TRBV29-1; J: TRBJ1-2; size: .; D: .; DNA: TGCAGCGTTGAGGCGGGAGTTGGGTATGGCTACACCTTC; CDR3: CSVEAGVGYGYTF
V: TRBV2; J: TRBJ2-4; size: few; D: TRBD1; DNA: TGTGCCAGCAACCTAGGACAGGCAAACATTCAGTACTTC; CDR3: CASNLGQANIQYF
V: TRBV7-2; J: TRBJ2-7; size: few; D: TRBD2; DNA: TGTGCCAGCAGCTATACTAGCGGGGGATACGAGCAGTACTTC; CDR3: CASSYTSGGYEQYF
V: TRBV9; J: TRBJ1-2; size: many; D: .; DNA: TGTGCCAGCAGCGAAGTAGGAGGCGAGGATCCCTATGGCTACACCTTC; CDR3: CASSEVGGEDPYGYTF
V: TRBV4-1; J: TRBJ2-6; size: many; D: .; DNA: TGCGCCAGCAGCCAATACCTCTCTGGGGCCAACGTCCTGACTTTC; CDR3: CASSQYLSGANVLTF
V: TRBV20-1; J: TRBJ1-2; size: .; D: .; DNA: TGCAGTGCTCTCTCTCCGGGGGGTTGGTATGGCTACACCTTC; CDR3: CSALSPGGWYGYTF
V: TRBV3-1; J: TRBJ2-7; size: many; D: TRBD2; DNA: TGTGCCAGCAGTCGAGGACTAGCGGGCTACGAGCAGTACTTC; CDR3: CASSRGLAGYEQYF
V: TRBV29-1; J: TRBJ2-7; size: few; D: .; DNA: TGCAGCGGACACAGGAGCTCCTACAATGAGCAGTACTTC; CDR3: CSGHRSSYNEQYF
V: TRBV5-1; J: TRBJ1-6; size: many; D: .; DNA: TGCGCCAGCAGCTTGGAGGGCGGAAACTCACCCCTCCACTTT; CDR3: CASSLEGGNSPLHF
V: TRBV20-1; J: TRBJ2-3; size: few; D: TRBD2; DNA: TGCAGTGCTAGCCCGGGACTAGCGGGAGGGGGGGATACGCAGTATTTT; CDR3: CSASPGLAGGGDTQYF
V: TRBV5-5; J: TRBJ1-1; size: .; D: .; DNA: TGTGCCAGCAGCCCCGCTAGTGGGACTGGAGCTTTCTTT; CDR3: CASSPASGTGAFF
V: TRBV27; J: TRBJ1-2; size: few; D: .; DNA: TGTGCCAGCACCTCGACGGCCTCTAACTATGGCTACACCTTC; CDR3: CASTSTASNYGYTF